This T cell receptor beta chain appears in the sequencing data of a study of T cells in Graves' hyperthyroidism and ophthalmopathy (dated by TCRdb to 2018 to 2020). The study in broad terms: Peripheral blood was sampled at the time of initial diagnosis, prior to any treatment. The paper describes TCR Vbeta CDR3 sequencing of roughly 130 peripheral blood samples, made up of 43 ophthalmopathy patients, 70 to 75 hyperthyroidism patients and 17 progressor patients. An independent validation cohort of about 19 hyperthyroidism patients and 17 patients who later progressed to ophthalmopathy tested prospective prediction of ophthalmopathy. A discovery cohort of roughly 100 patients, about 43 with Graves' ophthalmopathy and about 60 with stable Graves' hyperthyroidism, was used to find distinguishing TCR V-J signatures. Following sampling, methimazole starting at 30 mg daily was given to hyperthyroidism patients, and high-dose intravenous methylprednisolone was given to ophthalmopathy patients. The roughly 99 discovery patients were divided at random into training and test sets in a 7:3 ratio. In about 6 Graves' hyperthyroidism patients, the study also compared T-cell repertoires from thyroid tissue with T-cell repertoires from blood.

Stable Graves' hyperthyroidism was defined as no progression to ophthalmopathy during 18 months of follow-up. Hyperthyroidism patients were newly diagnosed, had a disease duration of under 2 months, and were aged 18 to 65 years. The study excluded patients with uncontrolled infections, other autoimmune diseases, pregnancy or lactation. Clinical symptoms, serum thyroxine and TRAb, thyroid ultrasound, and orbital computed tomography formed the basis for the diagnoses. PBMCs were isolated from roughly 10 ml of fresh peripheral blood by Ficoll-Paque density gradient centrifugation. Trizol reagent was used to extract total RNA, and RNA quality was then checked on an Agilent 2100 Bioanalyzer. CDR1 and CDR2 are read off the germline V gene (reference sequence) as SGHAT and FQDESV. V and J lose 5 bases and 2 bases, and a span of 22 bases separates them. The CDR3 covers 17 residues, taking in both the cysteine and the phenylalanine. Only the CDR3 DNA is retained, 51 bases long and in frame from the first base.

Results and caveats for the whole study, not just this receptor: Ophthalmopathy was separated from stable hyperthyroidism by a 13 V-J signature model, with over 85% sensitivity and about 81% specificity obtained in cross-validation and 80%/75% obtained in testing. No statistical method was used to fix the sample size in advance, and group allocation was not hidden from the investigators. Most expanded thyroid clonotypes (frequency above 0.001) were also found in blood, which suggests that blood repertoires may mirror thyroid immune responses. During validation, the model predicted progression to ophthalmopathy a median of about 6.3 months ahead of onset, with approximately 70% sensitivity and almost 75% specificity.

This clonotype came up many times. Its antigen specificity is not known. No much larger clone exists at a distance of one base, and base qualities are not known. TCR beta CDR3 regions were amplified from RNA transcripts. A first-round RT-PCR of the TCR CDR3 used the HTBI primer set with the Qiagen OneStep RT-PCR kit. A second multiplex PCR round built the libraries, followed by size selection and purification. The libraries were sequenced on an Illumina HiSeq2000 using paired-end 100 bp reads. The authors processed their data as follows. SOAPnuke was used to process the raw data, throwing out any read that contained adapters or uncalled bases, had a mean Phred below 15, or lacked an exact constant-primer or identifier match. COPE v1.2.5 was used to merge the high-quality paired reads, and each unique nucleotide sequence was defined as a clonotype. MiTCR v1.1 was used to align clonotypes to the IMGT TRBV, TRBD and TRBJ reference segments. The analysis included only V-J combinations with a frequency above 0.0001, which together covered more than 98% of the repertoires. A TCS score was defined as the ratio between F50 (clonal expansion) and ExV (chaos), using BLOSUM62-based TCRdist between CDR3 peptides within each V-J. Welch's t-statistics and random forest reduced around 510 V-J features to about 12, which were used in a naive Bayes classifier (R e1071). Clones were called with MiXCR by TCRdb after fastp trimmed the public reads at Q25, and only in-frame beta chains were retained. Each entry merges the rows of one CDR3 protein and shows their most common DNA and genes. Here the V and J calls rest on TCRdb's processing, not on the authors' analysis. Recorded for this sample are a few hundred thousand distinct CDR3 sequences; 13% of them occurred a single time. Of the sample, around 9.2% is held by the ten largest clones.

This chain is built from TRBV11-1 and TRBJ2-7; matching of 5 bases hints at TRBD2 as the D gene. The sample taken for sequencing was blood. The TCR sequence derives from a woman younger than 35 with Graves' hyperthyroidism. CDR3 protein: CASSLGIPQIGAYEQYF. The DNA reads as follows: TGTGCCAGCAGCCTAGGGATCCCCCAAATCGGGGCCTACGAGCAGTACTTC.